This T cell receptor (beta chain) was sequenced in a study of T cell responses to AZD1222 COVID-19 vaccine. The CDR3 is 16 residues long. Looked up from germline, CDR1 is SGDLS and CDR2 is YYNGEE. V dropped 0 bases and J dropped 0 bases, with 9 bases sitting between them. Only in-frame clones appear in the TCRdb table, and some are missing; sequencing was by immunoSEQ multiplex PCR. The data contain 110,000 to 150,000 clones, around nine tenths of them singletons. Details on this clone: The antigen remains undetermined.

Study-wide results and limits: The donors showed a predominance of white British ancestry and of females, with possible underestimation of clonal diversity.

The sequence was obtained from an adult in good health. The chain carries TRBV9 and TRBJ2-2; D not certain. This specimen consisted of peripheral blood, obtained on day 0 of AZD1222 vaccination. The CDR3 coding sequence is TGTGCCAGCAGCGTAGCTCTGGGCTCGAACACCGGGGAGCTGTTTTTT. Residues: CASSVALGSNTGELFF. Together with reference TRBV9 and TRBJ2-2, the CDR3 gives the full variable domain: DSGVTQTPKHLITATGQRVTLRCSPRSGDLSVYWYQQSLDQGLQFLIQYYNGEERAKGNILERFSAQQFPDLHSELNLSSLELGDSALYFCASSVALGSNTGELFFGEGSRLTVL.